The 10 T cell receptor beta chains listed next were all sequenced from one sample in a study of beta chain features in type 1 diabetes. Points from the study as a whole: People with Type 1 diabetes carried modestly yet significantly shorter TCRB CDR3s in all four CD4+ subsets.

Every isolated RNA sample was fully reverse transcribed, so sequencing captured expressed TCRB transcripts. Data came from immunoSEQ multiplex PCR; TCRdb stores just in-frame clones and leaves some out. Of over 25,000 clones listed, under 50% are singletons. These receptors' antigens are unknown. What was sequenced was stem cell memory CD4+ T cells from blood. All receptors come from a man aged 25 to 45 with type 1 diabetes.

The rearrangement uses TRBV27 and TRBJ2-7, with D perhaps matching TRBD1 (5 bases). Germline CDR1 and CDR2: MNHEY and SMNVEV (reference sequence). CDR3 length equals 13 residues. Trimming cost V 5 bases and J 8 bases, with 16 bases left between them. CDR3 bases: TGTGCCAGCAGTCCCTCGGACAAGTGGCAGCAGTACTTC. Translation gives CASSPSDKWQQYF.

This chain joins TRBV10-3 and TRBJ2-3; D is undetermined. The CDR3 consists of 13 residues. V was cut by 0 bases and J by 6 bases, with 7 bases left in between. Germline CDR1 reads ENHRY; CDR2 reads SYGVKD. This CDR3 reads CAISESTPDTQYF. CDR3 bases: TGTGCCATCAGTGAGTCGACTCCTGATACGCAGTATTTT.

V gene TRBV6-1 combines with J gene TRBJ2-7; 12 bases fit TRBD1. Per germline, CDR1 MNHNS and CDR2 SASEGT. The trim removed 6 bases at V and 4 bases at J, leaving 4 bases unmatched. The CDR3 spans 14 residues. The CDR3 nucleotides read TGTGCCAGCAGGGGGACAGGGGGCCAATACGAGCAGTACTTC. Protein product: CASRGTGGQYEQYF.

This clone has just a few counts. J is TRBJ1-1 and V is TRBV6-6, with D perhaps matching TRBD1 (6 bases). This CDR3 has 14 amino acids. The V and J ends lost 0 bases and 3 bases respectively, with 8 bases between them. From germline, CDR1 is MNHNY and CDR2 SVGAGI (reference sequence). CDR3 in DNA: TGTGCCAGCAGTTACTCGGGGGCGGACACTGAAGCTTTCTTT. Translating gives CASSYSGADTEAFF.

This sequence joins TRBV10-1 and TRBJ2-3, with D hard to call. CDR1 is WNHNN and CDR2 is SYGVQD in the germline V gene (reference sequence). This CDR3 comprises 13 residues. V was trimmed by 3 bases and J by 2 bases, leaving 6 bases between them. The CDR3 loop is CASSDPSTDTQYF. DNA for the CDR3: TGCGCCAGCAGTGACCCCTCCACAGATACGCAGTATTTT.

This clone was counted only a few times. The chain carries TRBV10-3 and TRBJ2-5; 7 positions agree with TRBD1. V trimming: 6 bases; J trimming: 4 bases; junction bases outside the gene matches: 11. The length of the CDR3 is 15 residues. Germline lookup yields CDR1 ENHRY and CDR2 SYGVKD. DNA for the CDR3: TGTGCCATCAGACCCGGGACAGTAGCCTCAGAGACCCAGTACTTC. It codes for CAIRPGTVASETQYF.

The chain carries TRBV10-3 and TRBJ2-2; possible D gene TRBD2, 5 bases. The CDR3 sequence is 14 residues long. Trimming removed 8 bases at V and 0 bases at J, with 10 bases between. The germline CDR1 and CDR2 sequences are ENHRY and SYGVKD. For the CDR3, the DNA is TGTGCCATCCGAGAAGCGGCGAACACCGGGGAGCTGTTTTTT. This sequence encodes CAIREAANTGELFF.

V and J are TRBV5-1 and TRBJ2-5; 16 bases fit TRBD2. Germline assignment: CDR1 SGHRS and CDR2 YFSETQ. This CDR3 has 17 residues. The V gene end was trimmed by 0 bases and the J gene end by 4 bases; junction bases not matched to a gene: 3. The CDR3 DNA is TGCGCCAGCAGCTTGGAGGGGACTAGCGGGAGGGGAGAGACCCAGTACTTC. This encodes CASSLEGTSGRGETQYF.

The genes are TRBV7-8 and TRBJ1-1, with 7 bases aligning to TRBD1. The V gene's germline CDR1 is SGHVS and CDR2 FQNEAQ. Germline trimming cut 5 bases from V and 5 bases from J; bases unmatched to any gene: 5. The CDR3 has 13 amino acids. Here the CDR3 reads CASSVDRETEAFF. The CDR3 nucleotides are TGTGCCAGCAGCGTTGACAGGGAAACTGAAGCTTTCTTT.

The rearrangement uses TRBV19 and TRBJ2-5; 9 bases align to TRBD1. Matching the DNA end better, TRBJ2-7 makes the J call doubtful. The germline V gene has CDR1 LNHDA and CDR2 SQIVND (reference sequence). This CDR3 region has 16 residues. DNA for the CDR3: TGTGCCAGTAGTCCCCCGACAGGGGGGTTAATGGACGAGCAGTACTTC. Amino acids: CASSPPTGGLMDEQYF.